The sequence of this TCR beta chain was determined in a study of blood T cell repertoires in COVID-19. About the study: The United States, Italy and Spain were the sources of the acute and convalescent COVID-19 samples. In each case, the material was cDNA or gDNA derived from T cells, B-cell-depleted T cells, or PBMCs.

CDR1 and CDR2 from the germline V gene are LNHNV and YYDKDF (reference sequence). This CDR3 is 15 amino acids long. V was trimmed by 3 bases and J by 5 bases, leaving 16 bases between them. Under the authors' procedure: Cell counts per sample came from amplifying reference gene primers. Method: immunoSEQ multiplex PCR; TCRdb's copy keeps in-frame clones and lacks some. For V, J and clone size, that table is used; D and trimming come from the DNA. The sample holds some 160,000 clones, nearly 80% seen once. This receptor was identified in a woman older than 75 with acute or convalescent COVID-19. V and J are TRBV15 and TRBJ2-5, with a weak D call TRBD2 (6 bases). The material sequenced was peripheral blood. The CDR3 nucleotides are TGTGCCACCAGCAGGTTGAGCACGGCGGGGGAGACCCAGTACTTC. This sequence encodes CATSRLSTAGETQYF. Complete variable domain (other parts from reference TRBV15 and TRBJ2-5): DAMVIQNPRYQVTQFGKPVTLSCSQTLNHNVMYWYQQKSSQAPKLLFHYYDKDFNNEADTPDNFQSRRPNTSFCFLDIRSPGLGDTAMYLCATSRLSTAGETQYFGPGTRLLVL.